A single TCR beta chain is shown here with its context. In the original workflow: Estimated nucleated cell counts came from reference gene primer amplification. Sequencing used immunoSEQ multiplex PCR; TCRdb keeps in-frame clones, though not all of them. V, J and clone size reflect that table, while D and trimming were determined from the DNA. The sample lists some 260,000 clones, about 80% occurring once. These data are taken from a study of blood T cell repertoires in COVID-19. About the research overall: The analysed material was cDNA or gDNA that came from T cells, B-cell-depleted T cells, or PBMCs.

This CDR3 region has 14 residues. V gave up 4 bases and J gave up 7 bases; unmatched junction bases: 8. CDR1 and CDR2 from the germline V gene are SGHRS and YFSETQ. The receptor's source is a woman older than 75 with acute or convalescent COVID-19. V and J are TRBV5-1 and TRBJ1-5; TRBD1 matches at 7 bases. The source material was peripheral blood. In DNA form, the CDR3 reads TGCGCCAGCAGCCCGAGGACAGGCCTCCAGCCCCAGCATTTT. Its translation is CASSPRTGLQPQHF.